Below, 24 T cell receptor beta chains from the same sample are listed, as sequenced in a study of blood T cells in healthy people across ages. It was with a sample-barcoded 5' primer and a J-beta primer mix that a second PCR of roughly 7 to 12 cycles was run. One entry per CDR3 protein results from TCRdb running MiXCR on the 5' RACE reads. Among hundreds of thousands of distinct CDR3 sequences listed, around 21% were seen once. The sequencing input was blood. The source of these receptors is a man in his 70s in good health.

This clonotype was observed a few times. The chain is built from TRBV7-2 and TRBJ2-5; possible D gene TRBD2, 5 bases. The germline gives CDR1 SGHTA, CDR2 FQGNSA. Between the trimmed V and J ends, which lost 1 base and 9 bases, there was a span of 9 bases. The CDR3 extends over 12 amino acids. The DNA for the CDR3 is TGTGCCAGCAGCTTAGACGTCGGGGCCCAGTACTTC. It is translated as CASSLDVGAQYF.

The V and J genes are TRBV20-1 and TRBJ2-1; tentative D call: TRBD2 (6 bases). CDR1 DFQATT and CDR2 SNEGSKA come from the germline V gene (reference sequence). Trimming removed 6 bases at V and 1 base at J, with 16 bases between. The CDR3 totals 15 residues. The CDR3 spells CSAQRVAGSYNEQFF. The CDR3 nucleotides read TGCAGTGCCCAGCGGGTTGCGGGGTCCTACAATGAGCAGTTCTTC.

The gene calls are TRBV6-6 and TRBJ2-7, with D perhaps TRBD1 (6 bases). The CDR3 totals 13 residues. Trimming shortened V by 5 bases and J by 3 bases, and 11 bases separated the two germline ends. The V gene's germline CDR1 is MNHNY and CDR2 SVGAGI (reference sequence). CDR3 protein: CASSNDRSYEQYF. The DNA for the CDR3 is TGTGCCAGCAGTAACGACAGGAGCTACGAGCAGTACTTC.

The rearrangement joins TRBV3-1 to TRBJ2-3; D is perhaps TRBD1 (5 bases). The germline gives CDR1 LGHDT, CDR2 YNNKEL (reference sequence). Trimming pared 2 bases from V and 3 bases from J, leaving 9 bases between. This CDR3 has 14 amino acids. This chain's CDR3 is CASSQRQGTDTQYF. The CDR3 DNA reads TGTGCCAGCAGCCAACGGCAGGGTACAGATACGCAGTATTTT.

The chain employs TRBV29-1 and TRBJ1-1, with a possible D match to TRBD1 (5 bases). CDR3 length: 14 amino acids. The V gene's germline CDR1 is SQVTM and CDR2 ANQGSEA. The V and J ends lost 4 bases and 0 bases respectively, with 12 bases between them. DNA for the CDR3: TGCAGCGTTGGGGGTGGGACCTTGAACACTGAAGCTTTCTTT. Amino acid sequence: CSVGGGTLNTEAFF.

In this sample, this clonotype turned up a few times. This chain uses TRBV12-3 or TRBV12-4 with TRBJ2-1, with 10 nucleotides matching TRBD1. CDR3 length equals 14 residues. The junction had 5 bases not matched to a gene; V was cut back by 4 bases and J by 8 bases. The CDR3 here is CASSWDRGSDEQFF. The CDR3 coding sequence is TGTGCCAGCAGTTGGGACAGGGGAAGCGATGAGCAGTTCTTC.

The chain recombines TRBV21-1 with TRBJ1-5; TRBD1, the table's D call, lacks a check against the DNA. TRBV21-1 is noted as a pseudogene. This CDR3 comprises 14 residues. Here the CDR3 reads CASTGTASNQPQHF. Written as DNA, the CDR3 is TGTGCCAGCACCGGGACAGCTAGCAATCAGCCCCAGCATTTT.

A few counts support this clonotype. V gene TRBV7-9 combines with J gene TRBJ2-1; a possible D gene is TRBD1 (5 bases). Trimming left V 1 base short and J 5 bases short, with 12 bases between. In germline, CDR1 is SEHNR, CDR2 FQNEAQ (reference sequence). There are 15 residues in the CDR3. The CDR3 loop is CASSLGGRNHNEQFF. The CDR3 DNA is TGTGCCAGCAGCTTAGGGGGCAGAAACCACAATGAGCAGTTCTTC.

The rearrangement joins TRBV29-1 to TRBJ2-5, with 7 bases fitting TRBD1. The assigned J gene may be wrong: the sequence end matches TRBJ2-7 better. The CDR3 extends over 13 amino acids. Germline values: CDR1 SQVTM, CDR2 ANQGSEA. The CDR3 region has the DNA TGCAGCGTTAGGACAGGATTTTCCTACGAGCAGTACTTC. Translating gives CSVRTGFSYEQYF.

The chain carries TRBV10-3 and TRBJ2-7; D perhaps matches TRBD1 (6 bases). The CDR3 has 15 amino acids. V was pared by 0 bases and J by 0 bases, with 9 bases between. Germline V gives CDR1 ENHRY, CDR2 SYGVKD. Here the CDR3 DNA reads TGTGCCATCAGTGAGTCTAGCAGGGGCTCCTACGAGCAGTACTTC. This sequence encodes CAISESSRGSYEQYF.

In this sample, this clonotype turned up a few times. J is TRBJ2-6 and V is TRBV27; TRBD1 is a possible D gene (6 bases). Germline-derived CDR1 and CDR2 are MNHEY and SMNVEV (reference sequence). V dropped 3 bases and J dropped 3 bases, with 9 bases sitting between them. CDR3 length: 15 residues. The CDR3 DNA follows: TGTGCCAGCAGTTTGTTCAGGGGTGGGGCCAACGTCCTGACTTTC. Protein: CASSLFRGGANVLTF.

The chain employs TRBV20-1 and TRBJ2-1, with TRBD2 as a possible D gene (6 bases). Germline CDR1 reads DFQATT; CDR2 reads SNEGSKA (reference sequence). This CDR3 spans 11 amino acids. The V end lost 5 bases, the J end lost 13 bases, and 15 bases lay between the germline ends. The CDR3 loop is CSARSGTLQFF. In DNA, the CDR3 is TGCAGTGCTCGGTCCGGGACTCTCCAGTTCTTC.

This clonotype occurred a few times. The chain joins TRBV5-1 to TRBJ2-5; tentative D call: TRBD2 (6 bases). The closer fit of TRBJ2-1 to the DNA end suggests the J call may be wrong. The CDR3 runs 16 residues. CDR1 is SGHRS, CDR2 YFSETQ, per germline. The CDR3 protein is CASSLAVSGVGNEQFF. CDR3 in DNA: TGCGCCAGCAGCTTGGCCGTTTCGGGAGTAGGCAATGAGCAGTTCTTC.

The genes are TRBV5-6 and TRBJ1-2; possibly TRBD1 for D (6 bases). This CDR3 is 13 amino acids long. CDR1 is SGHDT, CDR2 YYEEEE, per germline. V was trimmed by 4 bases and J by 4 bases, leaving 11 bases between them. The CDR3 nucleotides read TGTGCCAGCAGCAAAGACAGGTTCTATGGCTACACCTTC. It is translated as CASSKDRFYGYTF.

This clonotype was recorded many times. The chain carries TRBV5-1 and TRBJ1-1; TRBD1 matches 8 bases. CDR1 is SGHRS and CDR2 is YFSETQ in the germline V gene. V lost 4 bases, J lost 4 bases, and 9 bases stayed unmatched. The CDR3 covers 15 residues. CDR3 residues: CASSPRQGSGTEAFF. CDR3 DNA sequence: TGCGCCAGCAGCCCGCGACAGGGGAGCGGCACTGAAGCTTTCTTT.

CDR3 sequence: CAWSVGAPSYEQYF. As DNA, the CDR3 is TGTGCCTGGAGTGTGGGAGCGCCTTCCTACGAGCAGTACTTC. This chain links TRBV30 with TRBJ2-7; TRBD2 might be the D (5 bases). The CDR3 contains 14 residues. Germline V gives CDR1 GTSNPN, CDR2 SVGIG (reference sequence). The ends were cut back, 0 bases at V and 1 base at J, with 10 bases in the middle.

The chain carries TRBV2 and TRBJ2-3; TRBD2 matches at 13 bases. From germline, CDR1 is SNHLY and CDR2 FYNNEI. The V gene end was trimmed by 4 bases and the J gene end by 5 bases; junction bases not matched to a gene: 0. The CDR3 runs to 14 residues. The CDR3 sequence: CASSGTSGGDTQYF. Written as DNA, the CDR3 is TGTGCCAGCAGTGGGACTAGCGGGGGAGATACGCAGTATTTT. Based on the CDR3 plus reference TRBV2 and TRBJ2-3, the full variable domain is EPEVTQTPSHQVTQMGQEVILRCVPISNHLYFYWYRQILGQKVEFLVSFYNNEISEKSEIFDDQFSVERPDGSNFTLKIRSTKLEDSAMYFCASSGTSGGDTQYFGPGTRLTVL.

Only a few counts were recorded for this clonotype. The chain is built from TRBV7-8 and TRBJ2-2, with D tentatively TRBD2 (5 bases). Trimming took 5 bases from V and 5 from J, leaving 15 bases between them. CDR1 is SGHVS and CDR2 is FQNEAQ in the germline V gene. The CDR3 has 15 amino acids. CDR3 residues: CASSTGLPGTGELFF. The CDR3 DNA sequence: TGTGCCAGCAGCACTGGACTTCCTGGAACCGGGGAGCTGTTTTTT.

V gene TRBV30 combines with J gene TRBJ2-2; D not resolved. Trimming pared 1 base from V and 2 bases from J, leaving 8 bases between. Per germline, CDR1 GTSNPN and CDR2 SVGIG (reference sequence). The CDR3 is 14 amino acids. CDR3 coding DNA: TGTGCCTGGAGTGCGGGCTTAAACACCGGGGAGCTGTTTTTT. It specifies CAWSAGLNTGELFF.

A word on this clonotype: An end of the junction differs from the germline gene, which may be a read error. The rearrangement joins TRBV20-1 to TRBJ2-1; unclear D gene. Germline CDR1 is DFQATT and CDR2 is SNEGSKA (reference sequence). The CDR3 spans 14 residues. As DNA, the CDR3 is TGCAGTGCTATAGACGTAAGCTCCTACAATGAGCGGTTCTTC. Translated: CSAIDVSSYNERFF.

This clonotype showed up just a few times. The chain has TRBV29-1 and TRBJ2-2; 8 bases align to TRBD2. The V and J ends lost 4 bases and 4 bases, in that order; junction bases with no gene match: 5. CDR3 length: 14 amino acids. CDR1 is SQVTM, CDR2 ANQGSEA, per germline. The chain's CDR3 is CSVVVLAGTGELFF. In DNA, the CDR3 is TGCAGCGTTGTAGTGCTAGCGGGCACCGGGGAGCTGTTTTTT.

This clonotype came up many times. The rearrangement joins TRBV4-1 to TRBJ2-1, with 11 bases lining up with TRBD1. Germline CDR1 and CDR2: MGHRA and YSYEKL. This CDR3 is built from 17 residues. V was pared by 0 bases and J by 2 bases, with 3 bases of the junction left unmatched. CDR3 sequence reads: CASSQDKGQGAYNEQFF. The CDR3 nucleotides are TGCGCCAGCAGCCAAGATAAGGGACAGGGGGCCTACAATGAGCAGTTCTTC.

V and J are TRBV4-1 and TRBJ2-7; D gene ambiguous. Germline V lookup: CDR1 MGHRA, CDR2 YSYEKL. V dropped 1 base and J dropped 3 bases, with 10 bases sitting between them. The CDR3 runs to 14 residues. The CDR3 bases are TGCGCCAGCAGCCAAGTATCCCCAGACTACGAGCAGTACTTC. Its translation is CASSQVSPDYEQYF.

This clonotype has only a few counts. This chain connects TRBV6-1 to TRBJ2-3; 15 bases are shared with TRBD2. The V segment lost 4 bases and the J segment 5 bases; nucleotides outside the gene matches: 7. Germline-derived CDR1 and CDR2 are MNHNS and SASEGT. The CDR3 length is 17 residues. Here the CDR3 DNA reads TGTGCCAGCAGTGCGGGACTAGCGGGAGGCTTGCGAGATACGCAGTATTTT. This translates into CASSAGLAGGLRDTQYF.